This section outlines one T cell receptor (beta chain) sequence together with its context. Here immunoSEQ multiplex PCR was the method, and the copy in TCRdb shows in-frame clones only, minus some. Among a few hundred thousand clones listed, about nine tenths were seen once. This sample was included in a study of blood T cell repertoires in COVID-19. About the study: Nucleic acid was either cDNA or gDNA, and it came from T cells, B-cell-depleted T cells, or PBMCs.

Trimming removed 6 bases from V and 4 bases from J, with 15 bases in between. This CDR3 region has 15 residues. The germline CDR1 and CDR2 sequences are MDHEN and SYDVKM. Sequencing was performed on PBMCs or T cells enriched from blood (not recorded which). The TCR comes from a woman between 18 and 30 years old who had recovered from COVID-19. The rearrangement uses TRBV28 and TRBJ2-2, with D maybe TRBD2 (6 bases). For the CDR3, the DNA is TGTGCCAGCAGGACCGCGGGGCAGGGCACCGGGGAGCTGTTTTTT. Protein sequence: CASRTAGQGTGELFF.